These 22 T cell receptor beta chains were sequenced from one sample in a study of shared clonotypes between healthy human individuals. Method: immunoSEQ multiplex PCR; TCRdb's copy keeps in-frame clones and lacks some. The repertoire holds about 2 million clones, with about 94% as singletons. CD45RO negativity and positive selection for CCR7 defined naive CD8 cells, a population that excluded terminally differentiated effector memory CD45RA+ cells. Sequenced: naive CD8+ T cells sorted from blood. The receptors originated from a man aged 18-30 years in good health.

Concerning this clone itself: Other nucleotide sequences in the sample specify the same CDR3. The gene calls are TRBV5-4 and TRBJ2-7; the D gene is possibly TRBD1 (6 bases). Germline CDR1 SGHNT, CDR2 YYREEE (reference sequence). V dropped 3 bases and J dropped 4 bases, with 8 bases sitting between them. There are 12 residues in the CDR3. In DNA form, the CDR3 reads TGTGCCAGCAGCTCGCAGGGGTACGAGCAGTACTTC. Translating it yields CASSSQGYEQYF.

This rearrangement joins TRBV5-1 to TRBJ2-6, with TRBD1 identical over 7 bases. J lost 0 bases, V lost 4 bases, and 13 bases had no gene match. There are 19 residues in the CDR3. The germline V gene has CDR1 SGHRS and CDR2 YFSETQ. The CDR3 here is CASSTSGQRISSGANVLTF. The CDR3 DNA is TGCGCCAGCAGCACGTCGGGACAGAGGATTAGCTCTGGGGCCAACGTCCTGACTTTC.

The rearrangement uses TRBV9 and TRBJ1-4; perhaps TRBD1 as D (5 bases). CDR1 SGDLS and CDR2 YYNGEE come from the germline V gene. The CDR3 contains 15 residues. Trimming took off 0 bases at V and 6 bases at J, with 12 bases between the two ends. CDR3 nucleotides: TGTGCCAGCAGCGTAGCGGGGGGAGTCTATGAAAAACTGTTTTTT. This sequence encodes CASSVAGGVYEKLFF.

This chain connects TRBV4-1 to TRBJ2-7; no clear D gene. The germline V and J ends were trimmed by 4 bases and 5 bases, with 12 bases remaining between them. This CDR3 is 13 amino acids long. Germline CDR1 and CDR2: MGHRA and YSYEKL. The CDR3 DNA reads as TGCGCCAGCAGCCTTTCCTTGGTCAACGAGCAGTACTTC. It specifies CASSLSLVNEQYF.

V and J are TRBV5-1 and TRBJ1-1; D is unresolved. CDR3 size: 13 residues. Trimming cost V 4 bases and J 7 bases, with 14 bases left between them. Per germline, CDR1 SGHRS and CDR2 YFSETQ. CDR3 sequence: CASSPRETFEAFF. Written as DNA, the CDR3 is TGCGCCAGCAGCCCCCGGGAGACCTTTGAAGCTTTCTTT.

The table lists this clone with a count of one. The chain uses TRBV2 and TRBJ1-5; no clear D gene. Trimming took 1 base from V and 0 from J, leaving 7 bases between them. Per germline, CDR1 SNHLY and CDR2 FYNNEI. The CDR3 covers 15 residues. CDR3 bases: TGTGCCAGCAGTGAAGGGACGCTTAGCAATCAGCCCCAGCATTTT. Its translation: CASSEGTLSNQPQHF.

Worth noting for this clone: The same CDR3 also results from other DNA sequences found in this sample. In DNA, the CDR3 is TGCGCCAGCAGCCAAAGCGGGAGTTACAATGAGCAGTTCTTC. This encodes CASSQSGSYNEQFF. The chain joins TRBV4-3 to TRBJ2-1; TRBD2 matches at 8 bases. This CDR3 is 14 amino acids long. J was trimmed by 4 bases and V by 2 bases; bases with no gene match: 1. Germline-derived CDR1 and CDR2 are LGHNA and YSLEER.

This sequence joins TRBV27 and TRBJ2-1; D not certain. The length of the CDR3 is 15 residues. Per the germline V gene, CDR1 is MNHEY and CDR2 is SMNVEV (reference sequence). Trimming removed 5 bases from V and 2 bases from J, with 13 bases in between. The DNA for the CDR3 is TGTGCCAGCAGTGGCGCCGCGTTAGCCTACAATGAGCAGTTCTTC. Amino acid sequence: CASSGAALAYNEQFF.

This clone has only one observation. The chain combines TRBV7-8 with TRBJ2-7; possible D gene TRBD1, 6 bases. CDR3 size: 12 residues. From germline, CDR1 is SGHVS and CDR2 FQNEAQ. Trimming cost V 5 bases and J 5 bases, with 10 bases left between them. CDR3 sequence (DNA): TGTGCCAGCAGCCCAGGGGTCCACGAGCAGTACTTC. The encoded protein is CASSPGVHEQYF.

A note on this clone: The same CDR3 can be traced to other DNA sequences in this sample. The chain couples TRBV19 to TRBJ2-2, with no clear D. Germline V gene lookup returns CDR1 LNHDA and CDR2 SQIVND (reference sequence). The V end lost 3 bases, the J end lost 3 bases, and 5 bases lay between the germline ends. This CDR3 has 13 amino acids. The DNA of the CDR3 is TGTGCCAGTAGTATTAAGTACACCGGGGAGCTGTTTTTT. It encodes CASSIKYTGELFF.

The CDR3 here is CASSLVEGANTGELFF. DNA for the CDR3: TGTGCCAGCAGCTTGGTGGAGGGGGCGAACACCGGGGAGCTGTTTTTT. This chain connects TRBV5-6 to TRBJ2-2, with D possibly being TRBD1 or TRBD2 (6 bases each). The germline V gene encodes CDR1 SGHDT and CDR2 YYEEEE. The germline V and J ends were trimmed by 0 bases and 0 bases, with 9 bases remaining between them. The CDR3 extends over 16 amino acids.

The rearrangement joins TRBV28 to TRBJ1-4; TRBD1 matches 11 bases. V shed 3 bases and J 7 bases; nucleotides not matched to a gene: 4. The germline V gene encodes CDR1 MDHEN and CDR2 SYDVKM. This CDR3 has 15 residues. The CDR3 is CASSLTGQGVEKLFF. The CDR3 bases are TGTGCCAGCAGTTTGACGGGACAGGGGGTTGAAAAACTGTTTTTT.

The CDR3: CASRPMASYNEQFF. The CDR3 region has the DNA TGTGCCAGCAGACCTATGGCCTCCTACAATGAGCAGTTCTTC. The chain carries TRBV6-6 and TRBJ2-1; unclear D gene. The germline V and J ends were trimmed by 6 bases and 0 bases, with 9 bases remaining between them. The CDR3 covers 14 residues. Germline loops: CDR1 MNHNY, CDR2 SVGAGI (reference sequence).

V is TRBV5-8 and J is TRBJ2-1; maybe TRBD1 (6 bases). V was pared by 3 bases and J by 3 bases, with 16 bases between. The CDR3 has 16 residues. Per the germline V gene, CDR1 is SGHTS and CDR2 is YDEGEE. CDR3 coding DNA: TGTGCCAGCAGCTCTAACAGGGATTCCTACTACAATGAGCAGTTCTTC. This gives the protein CASSSNRDSYYNEQFF.

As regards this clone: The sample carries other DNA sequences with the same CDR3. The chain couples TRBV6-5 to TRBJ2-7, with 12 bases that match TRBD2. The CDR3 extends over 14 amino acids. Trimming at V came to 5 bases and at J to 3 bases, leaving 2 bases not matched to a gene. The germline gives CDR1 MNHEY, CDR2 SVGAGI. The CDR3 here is CASSRLAGDYEQYF. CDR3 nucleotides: TGTGCCAGCAGTCGACTAGCGGGGGACTACGAGCAGTACTTC.

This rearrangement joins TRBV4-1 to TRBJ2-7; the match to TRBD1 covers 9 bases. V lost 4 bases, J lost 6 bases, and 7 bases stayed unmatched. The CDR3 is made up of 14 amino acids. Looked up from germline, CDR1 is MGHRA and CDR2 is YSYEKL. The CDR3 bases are TGCGCCAGCAGCCTCCCGGACAGGGGAGGCGAGCAGTACTTC. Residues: CASSLPDRGGEQYF.

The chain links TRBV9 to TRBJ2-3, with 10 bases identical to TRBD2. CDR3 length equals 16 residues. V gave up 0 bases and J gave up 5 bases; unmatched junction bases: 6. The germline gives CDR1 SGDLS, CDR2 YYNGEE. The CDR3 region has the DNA TGTGCCAGCAGCGTAGCTGGTGCTAGCGGGAGAGATACGCAGTATTTT. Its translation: CASSVAGASGRDTQYF.

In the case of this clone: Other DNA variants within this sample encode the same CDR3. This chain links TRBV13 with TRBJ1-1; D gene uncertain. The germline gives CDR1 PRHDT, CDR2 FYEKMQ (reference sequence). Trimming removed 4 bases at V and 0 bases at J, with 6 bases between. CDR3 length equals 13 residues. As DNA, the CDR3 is TGTGCCAGCAGCTCACAACTGAACACTGAAGCTTTCTTT. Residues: CASSSQLNTEAFF. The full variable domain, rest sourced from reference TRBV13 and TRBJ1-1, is AAGVIQSPRHLIKEKRETATLKCYPIPRHDTVYWYQQGPGQDPQFLISFYEKMQSDKGSIPDRFSAQQFSDYHSELNMSSLELGDSALYFCASSSQLNTEAFFGQGTRLTVV.

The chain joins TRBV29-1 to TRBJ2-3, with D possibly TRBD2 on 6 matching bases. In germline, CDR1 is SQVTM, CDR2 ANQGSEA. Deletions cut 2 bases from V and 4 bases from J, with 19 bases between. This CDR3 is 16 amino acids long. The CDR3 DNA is TGCAGCGTTGAATTTATAGTCGGGGGTTTTGCAGATACGCAGTATTTT. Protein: CSVEFIVGGFADTQYF.

Here the CDR3 reads CASSYSLGTGEKLFF. DNA for the CDR3: TGTGCCAGCAGTTACTCGTTGGGTACGGGTGAAAAACTGTTTTTT. The chain uses TRBV6-5 and TRBJ1-4; D is ambiguous. This CDR3 region has 15 residues. CDR1 is MNHEY and CDR2 is SVGAGI in the germline V gene. V gave up 0 bases and J gave up 7 bases, with 12 bases separating them.

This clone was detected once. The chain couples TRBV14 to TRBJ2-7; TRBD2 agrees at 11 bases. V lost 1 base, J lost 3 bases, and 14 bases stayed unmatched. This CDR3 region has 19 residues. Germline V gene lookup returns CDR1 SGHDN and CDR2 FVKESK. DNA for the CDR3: TGTGCCAGCAGCCAAGGAGGACTAGCGGGCCTCAGGACACTCTACGAGCAGTACTTC. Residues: CASSQGGLAGLRTLYEQYF.

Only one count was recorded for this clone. The CDR3 region is CASSYLHWTGFLTNEKLFF. The CDR3 DNA sequence: TGTGCCAGCAGTTACCTCCACTGGACAGGGTTTTTAACTAATGAAAAACTGTTTTTT. The chain is built from TRBV28 and TRBJ1-4, with 8 bases identical to TRBD1. The CDR3 has 19 amino acids. Germline V gene data show CDR1 as MDHEN and CDR2 as SYDVKM. J lost 1 base, V lost 4 bases, and 14 bases had no gene match. The full variable domain, its missing parts supplied by reference TRBV28 and TRBJ1-4, is DVKVTQSSRYLVKRTGEKVFLECVQDMDHENMFWYRQDPGLGLRLIYFSYDVKMKEKGDIPEGYSVSREKKERFSLILESASTNQTSMYLCASSYLHWTGFLTNEKLFFGSGTQLSVL.